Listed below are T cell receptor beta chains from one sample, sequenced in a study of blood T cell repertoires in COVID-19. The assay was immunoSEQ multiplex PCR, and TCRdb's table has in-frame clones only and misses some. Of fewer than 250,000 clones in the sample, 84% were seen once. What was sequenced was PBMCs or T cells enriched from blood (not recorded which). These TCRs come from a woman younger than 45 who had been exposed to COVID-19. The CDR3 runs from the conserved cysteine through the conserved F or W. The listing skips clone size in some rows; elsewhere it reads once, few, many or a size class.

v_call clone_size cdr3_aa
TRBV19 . CASSFRWGRNTEAFF
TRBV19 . CASSNRDSNQPQHF
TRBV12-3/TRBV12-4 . CASQSGGGDGYTF
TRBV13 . CASSLEVRGGGEQFF
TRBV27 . CASTTTGSIVSPLHF
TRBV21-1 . CASRSPRRGGEKLFF
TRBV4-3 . CASSQARTANQPQHF
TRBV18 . CASSQNTGTLYQETQYF
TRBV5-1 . CASSLGSSSEQYF
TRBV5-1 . CASSLETVLSGNTIYF
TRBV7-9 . CASSSTIGRGAGEQYF
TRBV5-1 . CASSLPGQENYGYTF
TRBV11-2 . CASSSLGQPSYEQYF
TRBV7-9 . CASSLSTGPTDTQYF
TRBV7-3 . CASSTGVEMAPLHF
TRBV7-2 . CASSSLAGGPSTDTQYF
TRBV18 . CASSPNAGGDEKLFF
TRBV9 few CASSVAPQGGADEKLFF
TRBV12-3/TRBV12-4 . CASTKSGVTEAFF
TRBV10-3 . CAIKTSGAPGETQYF
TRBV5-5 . CASSSFDPATNEKLFF
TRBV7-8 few CASSLGGGGYTGELFF
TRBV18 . CASSPTGPPMNTEAFF
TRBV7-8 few CASSLRDRVYEQYF
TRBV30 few CAWIKTGESSYEQYF
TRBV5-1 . CASTVGLGGEAFF
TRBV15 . CATSRDMGQGNEQYF
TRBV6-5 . CASSPRAGTSAEQYF
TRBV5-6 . CASSLTGTGGFPDTDTQYF
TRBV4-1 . CASSLGTSGGLSSYEQYF
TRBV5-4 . CASSPGGQGFTDTQYF
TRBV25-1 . CASSDIREKLFF
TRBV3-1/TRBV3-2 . CASSQERFRGYGYTF
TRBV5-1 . CASSPIRASNYNEQFF
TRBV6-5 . CASGGYEQYF
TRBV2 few CASSPTGSSYEQYF
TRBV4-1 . CASSQINSGAYEQYF
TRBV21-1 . CASSKSWDSPYEQYF
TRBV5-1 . CATQVDSETGELFF
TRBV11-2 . CASSRGTTNEKLFF
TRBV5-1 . CASSTGQGVDEQFF
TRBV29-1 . CSVRDSEAFF
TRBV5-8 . CASSFSLSPYTEAFF
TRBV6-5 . CAFTTDRTYGYTF
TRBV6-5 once CASNQGQGYEQYF
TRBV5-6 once CASSYPTGAQETQYF
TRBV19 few CASSIGALTYEQYF
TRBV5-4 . CASSPGQGQTHNGYTF
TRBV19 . CASSAAGTRLMGTQYF
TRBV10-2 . CASRGLAGVEQYF
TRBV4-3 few CASSQVGVGTEAFF
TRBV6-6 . CASRKGQYLYEQYF
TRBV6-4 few CASSQQEGSYYGYTF
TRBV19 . CASSGRQGSHEQYF
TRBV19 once CASSLATNTGELFF
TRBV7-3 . CASSLYGNTEAFF
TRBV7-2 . CASSQRSRYYGYTF
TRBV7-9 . CASSLDSMGYTF
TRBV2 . CASSETRGPYEQYF
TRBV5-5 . CASTLTGLLDNSPLHF